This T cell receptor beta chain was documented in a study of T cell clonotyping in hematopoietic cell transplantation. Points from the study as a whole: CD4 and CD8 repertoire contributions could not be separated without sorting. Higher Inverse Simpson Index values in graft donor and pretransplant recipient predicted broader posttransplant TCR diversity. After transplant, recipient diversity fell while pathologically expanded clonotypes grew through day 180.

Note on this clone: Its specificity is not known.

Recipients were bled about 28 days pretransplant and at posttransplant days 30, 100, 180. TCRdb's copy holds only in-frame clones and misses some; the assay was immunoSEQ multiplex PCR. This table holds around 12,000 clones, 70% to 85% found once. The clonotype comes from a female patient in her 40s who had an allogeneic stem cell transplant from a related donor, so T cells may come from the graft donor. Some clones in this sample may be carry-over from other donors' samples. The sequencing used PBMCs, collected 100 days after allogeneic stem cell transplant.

DNA of the CDR3: TGTGCCAGCAGTGCCCGGGACAGGGTTCCGTACTTC. Translated: CASSARDRVPYF. This chain links TRBV2 with TRBJ2-7, with 9 bases that match TRBD1. The CDR3 loop spans 12 amino acids. CDR1 and CDR2 (germline): SNHLY, FYNNEI. V trimming: 4 bases; J trimming: 12 bases; junction bases outside the gene matches: 7.